The entry that follows covers one T cell receptor (beta chain) sequence. The sample originates from a study of blood T cell repertoires in COVID-19. Study-level information: Donors in the United States, Italy and Spain gave samples during acute or convalescent COVID-19. In each case, the material was cDNA or gDNA derived from T cells, B-cell-depleted T cells, or PBMCs.

Under the authors' procedure: Estimated nucleated cell counts came from reference gene primer amplification. The assay was immunoSEQ multiplex PCR, and TCRdb's table has in-frame clones only and misses some. The DNA gave D and trimming, while V, J and clone size come from that table. The table records around 58,000 clones, 90% of them present only once. The CDR3 totals 14 residues. CDR1 is SGHRS, CDR2 YFSETQ, per germline. V lost 2 bases and J lost 2, with 10 bases in between. The sequenced material came from peripheral blood. The chain has TRBV5-1 and TRBJ1-2, with D possibly TRBD1 on 6 matching bases. The sequence came from a man in his fifties or sixties with active COVID-19. Written as DNA, the CDR3 is TGCGCCAGCAGCTTTGGCGGGGGCAACTATGGCTACACCTTC. This codes for CASSFGGGNYGYTF.